Shown below are 9 T cell receptor beta chains from a single sample sequenced in a study of blood T cell repertoires in COVID-19. Measured with immunoSEQ multiplex PCR; TCRdb has only the in-frame clones, and not every one. The sample has approximately 250,000 clones, around nine tenths seen once. The sample comprised PBMCs or T cells enriched from blood (not recorded which). Source of these receptors: a woman in her thirties who had recovered from COVID-19.

The chain joins TRBV18 to TRBJ2-7; 7 bases align to TRBD1. Germline CDR1 KGHSH, CDR2 LQKENI. This CDR3 is 14 amino acids long. The trim removed 4 bases at V and 1 base at J, leaving 4 bases unmatched. CDR3 nucleotide sequence: TGTGCCAGCTCACTGGGACAGAGTTCCTACGAGCAGTACTTC. Translated, it gives CASSLGQSSYEQYF.

The V and J genes are TRBV4-1 and TRBJ2-1; D ambiguous. In germline, CDR1 is MGHRA, CDR2 YSYEKL. The length of the CDR3 is 15 residues. The V and J ends lost 0 bases and 3 bases respectively, with 9 bases between them. The CDR3 sequence is CASSQDEVIYNEQFF. For the CDR3, the DNA is TGCGCCAGCAGCCAAGATGAGGTCATCTACAATGAGCAGTTCTTC.

The chain has TRBV4-3 and TRBJ2-7, with D unresolved. Trimming removed 0 bases at V and 3 bases at J, with 6 bases between. Germline V gene sequence: CDR1 LGHNA, CDR2 YSLEER. This CDR3 has 13 residues. CDR3 coding DNA: TGCGCCAGCAGCCAAGATCCCTACTACGAGCAGTACTTC. Translated, it gives CASSQDPYYEQYF.

The J gene is TRBJ2-7, the V gene TRBV29-1; 7 nucleotides line up with TRBD1. Germline V gene data show CDR1 as SQVTM and CDR2 as ANQGSEA. The ends lost 6 bases at V and 6 bases at J; junction bases unmatched: 11. The CDR3 runs to 13 residues. The CDR3 DNA sequence: TGCAGCGTCGAAATAAACAGGGGTGCCGAGCAGTACTTC. Translation gives CSVEINRGAEQYF.

This chain connects TRBV19 to TRBJ2-7; 9 bases align to TRBD2. The CDR3 has 16 amino acids. Unmatched junction bases numbered 10, after V lost 6 bases and J lost 1 base. Germline loops: CDR1 LNHDA, CDR2 SQIVND (reference sequence). This CDR3 reads CASSSQLAGRSYEQYF. The DNA for the CDR3 is TGTGCCAGTAGCTCCCAACTAGCGGGTCGTTCCTACGAGCAGTACTTC.

V and J are TRBV7-9 and TRBJ2-1; 10 positions agree with TRBD2. The CDR3 covers 16 residues. Germline CDR1 and CDR2: SEHNR and FQNEAQ (reference sequence). Trimming took 1 base from V and 5 from J; bases not matched to a gene: 5. The CDR3 DNA is TGTGCCAGCAGCTTAGGAACTAGCGGGATTCACAATGAGCAGTTCTTC. Protein: CASSLGTSGIHNEQFF.

CDR3 region: CASSADRETEAFF. The CDR3 bases are TGTGCCAGTAGCGCAGACAGGGAGACTGAAGCTTTCTTT. This chain links TRBV19 with TRBJ1-1, with 7 bases aligning to TRBD1. There are 13 residues in the CDR3. Trimming cost V 6 bases and J 5 bases; bases outside gene matches: 6. CDR1 and CDR2 (germline): LNHDA, SQIVND (reference sequence).

This clone has a single count. The chain uses TRBV7-9 and TRBJ1-1; weak D call: TRBD1 (6 bases). The germline V and J ends were trimmed by 6 bases and 2 bases, with 10 bases remaining between them. This CDR3 has 13 residues. Per germline, CDR1 SEHNR and CDR2 FQNEAQ (reference sequence). CDR3 DNA: TGTGCCAGCAGGAAGGGGGTAAACACTGAAGCTTTCTTT. This gives the protein CASRKGVNTEAFF.

The chain is built from TRBV28 and TRBJ1-2, with a tentative D call TRBD1 (6 bases). Germline assignment: CDR1 MDHEN and CDR2 SYDVKM. V was pared by 11 bases and J by 4 bases, with 17 bases between. The CDR3 is 13 residues long. The CDR3 is CAGSRDIIYGYTF. CDR3 nucleotides: TGTGCCGGGTCCCGGGACATAATCTATGGCTACACCTTC.